What follows are 22 T cell receptor beta chains derived from one specimen sequenced in a study of T cell changes during pregnancy in multiple sclerosis. Assay used: immunoSEQ multiplex PCR; TCRdb lists only in-frame clones, some missing. Of about 49,000 clones listed, approximately 95% are singletons. The sample consisted of CD8+ T cells from peripheral blood mononuclear cells, taken in the first trimester of pregnancy. The receptor set was obtained from a female donor with multiple sclerosis, enrolled in a pregnancy study.

V gene TRBV6-5 combines with J gene TRBJ1-5, with 10 bases that match TRBD1. Trimming cost V 4 bases and J 6 bases; bases outside gene matches: 6. Germline loops: CDR1 MNHEY, CDR2 SVGAGI. There are 15 residues in the CDR3. The CDR3 loop is CASSSGTGAAQPQHF. In nucleotides, the CDR3 is TGTGCCAGCAGTTCCGGGACAGGGGCTGCTCAGCCCCAGCATTTT.

CDR3 bases: TGTGCCACCACGCAGGGGACGGGCTCCTACGAGCAGTACTTC. This encodes CATTQGTGSYEQYF. The genes are TRBV15 and TRBJ2-7; a weak D match, TRBD1 (6 bases). Trimming removed 7 bases at V and 0 bases at J, with 13 bases between. CDR3 size: 14 residues. Per the germline V gene, CDR1 is LNHNV and CDR2 is YYDKDF (reference sequence). Combining the CDR3 with reference TRBV15 and TRBJ2-7 gives the whole variable domain DAMVIQNPRYQVTQFGKPVTLSCSQTLNHNVMYWYQQKSSQAPKLLFHYYDKDFNNEADTPDNFQSRRPNTSFCFLDIRSPGLGDTAMYLCATTQGTGSYEQYFGPGTRLTVT.

The rearrangement links TRBV6-5 to TRBJ1-1, with 9 bases lining up with TRBD1. The CDR3 has 16 amino acids. The germline gives CDR1 MNHEY, CDR2 SVGAGI. The V and J ends lost 0 bases and 4 bases, in that order; junction bases with no gene match: 6. This CDR3 reads CASSYSGDRGITEAFF. CDR3 DNA: TGTGCCAGCAGTTACTCGGGCGACAGGGGGATCACTGAAGCTTTCTTT.

The V call is TRBV28, the J call TRBJ1-1; 8 positions match TRBD1. Germline CDR1 and CDR2: MDHEN and SYDVKM. V shed 5 bases and J 2 bases; nucleotides not matched to a gene: 4. The CDR3 totals 14 residues. The CDR3 coding sequence is TGTGCCAGCAGTATTGGACAGGGCAACACTGAAGCTTTCTTT. Its translation is CASSIGQGNTEAFF.

This chain uses TRBV11-2 with TRBJ1-2, with 7 bases aligning to TRBD1. This CDR3 is built from 12 residues. Per the germline V gene, CDR1 is SGHAT and CDR2 is FQNNGV. Trimming cost V 7 bases and J 8 bases; bases outside gene matches: 7. CDR3 nucleotides: TGTGCCAGCACCCAGGGGGTATACGGCTACACCTTC. Amino acid sequence: CASTQGVYGYTF.

This clone was seen a handful of times. The V and J genes are TRBV7-6 and TRBJ2-2; 9 nucleotides agree with TRBD2. Germline V gene data show CDR1 as SGHVS and CDR2 as FNYEAQ. V shed 5 bases, J shed 4 bases, and the junction held 11 bases outside the gene matches. This CDR3 has 17 residues. CDR3 loop: CASSLWAGGPSTGELFF. CDR3 bases: TGTGCCAGCAGCCTCTGGGCGGGAGGGCCCTCCACCGGGGAGCTGTTTTTT.

The count of this clone is one. The chain employs TRBV4-1 and TRBJ2-3, with TRBD1 identical over 8 bases. Germline CDR1 MGHRA, CDR2 YSYEKL. The CDR3 has 17 amino acids. V shed 5 bases, J shed 1 base, and the junction held 11 bases outside the gene matches. CDR3 DNA: TGCGCCAGCAGCGCTGGACAGGGAACGGTTGGCACAGATACGCAGTATTTT. Translation: CASSAGQGTVGTDTQYF.

J is TRBJ1-1 and V is TRBV2; TRBD1 matches 10 bases. The CDR3 sequence is 13 residues long. Germline trimming cut 6 bases from V and 7 bases from J; bases unmatched to any gene: 5. Germline loops: CDR1 SNHLY, CDR2 FYNNEI. The CDR3 reads CASSDGQGGEAFF. The CDR3 nucleotides are TGTGCCAGCAGCGACGGACAGGGGGGTGAAGCTTTCTTT.

The rearrangement joins TRBV27 to TRBJ1-5; no firm D call. Between the trimmed V and J ends, which lost 1 base and 0 bases, there was a span of 7 bases. Per the germline V gene, CDR1 is MNHEY and CDR2 is SMNVEV (reference sequence). The CDR3 sequence is 15 residues long. In DNA, the CDR3 is TGTGCCAGCAGTTTATTTGGCAGTAGCAATCAGCCCCAGCATTTT. Amino acids: CASSLFGSSNQPQHF.

V and J are TRBV2 and TRBJ2-7; no clear D gene. There are 11 residues in the CDR3. V dropped 10 bases and J dropped 4 bases, with 11 bases sitting between them. CDR1 and CDR2 from the germline V gene are SNHLY and FYNNEI. The CDR3 DNA reads as TGTGCCATCATGACACTTTACGAGCAGTACTTC. Translation gives CAIMTLYEQYF.

The chain has TRBV7-2 and TRBJ2-7; TRBD2 is a possible D gene (6 bases). The CDR3 sequence is 15 residues long. The germline V gene has CDR1 SGHTA and CDR2 FQGNSA. The V gene lost 5 bases and the J gene lost 2 bases, with 16 bases spanning the gap. CDR3: CASSQGGSGAYEQYF. The CDR3 bases are TGTGCCAGCAGCCAGGGAGGTAGCGGAGCCTACGAGCAGTACTTC.

The chain joins TRBV2 to TRBJ2-1, with unresolved D. The germline V gene has CDR1 SNHLY and CDR2 FYNNEI. This CDR3 spans 12 amino acids. Trimming pared 5 bases from V and 7 bases from J, leaving 9 bases between. Written as DNA, the CDR3 is TGTGCCAGCAGTTACCTAGGAAATGAGCAGTTCTTC. Protein product: CASSYLGNEQFF.

The chain uses TRBV21-1 and TRBJ2-7; TRBD2, the table's D call, was not compared with the DNA. TRBV21-1 has pseudogene status. This CDR3 contains 15 residues. CDR3 protein: CASSFRGLAGHEQYF. In DNA, the CDR3 is TGTGCCAGCAGCTTCCGAGGACTAGCGGGGCACGAGCAGTACTTC.

The J gene is TRBJ2-3, the V gene TRBV4-3; 11 nucleotides line up with TRBD2. Germline CDR1 and CDR2: LGHNA and YSLEER. The CDR3 is 19 residues long. After removal of 3 bases from V and 1 base from J, the junction contained 12 bases not matched to a gene. The CDR3 is CASSQGASGGPLGTDTQYF. The CDR3, as DNA: TGCGCCAGCAGCCAGGGAGCTAGCGGGGGGCCCCTTGGCACAGATACGCAGTATTTT.

Points on this clone: Other DNA sequences in this sample translate to the same CDR3. This chain uses TRBV6-1 with TRBJ1-2; D perhaps matches TRBD1 (5 bases). Trimming took off 3 bases at V and 1 base at J, with 6 bases between the two ends. From germline, CDR1 is MNHNS and CDR2 SASEGT. The CDR3 extends over 13 amino acids. The CDR3 DNA follows: TGTGCCAGCAGTGAGCAGGGTAACTATGGCTACACCTTC. This sequence encodes CASSEQGNYGYTF.

The V gene is TRBV4-1, the J gene TRBJ1-6; TRBD1 matches 12 bases. Germline CDR1 is MGHRA and CDR2 is YSYEKL. Trimming took 0 bases from V and 9 from J; bases not matched to a gene: 3. The CDR3 is 16 residues long. The CDR3 is CASSQEGQGASSPLHF. CDR3 DNA: TGCGCCAGCAGCCAAGAGGGACAGGGGGCGTCTTCACCCCTCCACTTT.

V is TRBV27 and J is TRBJ1-1; D is perhaps TRBD1 (6 bases). The germline V gene has CDR1 MNHEY and CDR2 SMNVEV (reference sequence). The CDR3 loop spans 14 amino acids. With 6 bases removed from V and 5 bases from J, the gap between germline ends came to 16 bases. CDR3 in amino acids: CASRETGWGTEAFF. In DNA, the CDR3 is TGTGCCAGCAGAGAAACAGGGTGGGGGACTGAAGCTTTCTTT.

DNA for the CDR3: TGTGCCAGCAGGATTCCGGGACAGGGGGATCATGGCTACACCTTC. It encodes CASRIPGQGDHGYTF. The chain uses TRBV7-9 and TRBJ1-2; 11 nucleotides agree with TRBD1. The CDR3 extends over 15 amino acids. V shed 6 bases and J 6 bases; nucleotides not matched to a gene: 9. CDR1 is SEHNR, CDR2 FQNEAQ, per germline (reference sequence). Drawing the rest from reference TRBV7-9 and TRBJ1-2, the complete variable domain is DTGVSQNPRHKITKRGQNVTFRCDPISEHNRLYWYRQTLGQGPEFLTYFQNEAQLEKSRLLSDRFSAERPKGSFSTLEIQRTEQGDSAMYLCASRIPGQGDHGYTFGSGTRLTVV.

This clone was recorded a few times. The J gene is TRBJ1-1, the V gene TRBV19; TRBD1 matches 12 bases. Trimming at V came to 4 bases and at J to 4 bases, leaving 4 bases not matched to a gene. The CDR3 has 15 amino acids. The V gene's germline CDR1 is LNHDA and CDR2 SQIVND (reference sequence). The CDR3, as DNA: TGTGCCAGTAGTACGGGACAGGGGGCGCGCACTGAAGCTTTCTTT. It codes for CASSTGQGARTEAFF.

The chain recombines TRBV2 with TRBJ2-3, with 7 positions matching TRBD1. The V gene's germline CDR1 is SNHLY and CDR2 FYNNEI. Trimming took 8 bases from V and 3 from J; bases not matched to a gene: 11. The CDR3 runs to 15 residues. The chain's CDR3 is CASLLTTGSTDTQYF. DNA for the CDR3: TGTGCCAGCCTCTTGACGACAGGGTCTACAGATACGCAGTATTTT.

This clone was seen a single time. This chain joins TRBV27 and TRBJ1-2; TRBD1 aligns across 8 bases. Germline trimming cut 1 base from V and 4 bases from J; bases unmatched to any gene: 5. CDR3 length: 15 residues. Germline loops: CDR1 MNHEY, CDR2 SMNVEV (reference sequence). CDR3 loop: CASSLLGTGFYGYTF. CDR3 DNA: TGTGCCAGCAGTTTATTGGGGACAGGTTTCTATGGCTACACCTTC.

As DNA, the CDR3 is TGTGCCGTGTCCGGTCTGAATGAAAAACTGTTTTTT. Its protein is CAVSGLNEKLFF. J is TRBJ1-4 and V is TRBV15; D is ambiguous. From germline, CDR1 is LNHNV and CDR2 YYDKDF (reference sequence). The CDR3 totals 12 residues. Trimming stripped 11 bases from V and 5 bases from J, with 12 bases between.